This section outlines one T cell receptor (beta chain) sequence together with its context. Its specificity is unknown. Other DNA sequences in this sample translate to the same CDR3. V dropped 6 bases and J dropped 4 bases, with 6 bases sitting between them. The CDR3 has 11 residues. Germline CDR1 reads ENHRY; CDR2 reads SYGVKD. Samples underwent the assay at deep level. Every immunoSEQ plate was one replicate of a subset's evenly spread DNA. Profiling relied on immunoSEQ multiplex PCR, and the TCRdb table lists in-frame clones only, not all of them. The data hold a few million clones, with about 92% observed a single time. This entry comes from a study of shared clonotypes between healthy human individuals. Study-wide results and limits: Memory subsets generally showed lower estimated richness than naive subsets. With a few donors compared, roughly 4.9% of naive CD4 clonotypes were shared.

This chain connects TRBV10-3 to TRBJ1-1; weak D call: TRBD1 (6 bases). The clonotype comes from a man aged 18 to 29 in good health. Sequenced sample: naive CD4+ T cells sorted from blood. Subset meaning: CD45RA+ positively selected. The CDR3 DNA follows: TGTGCCATCAGAGGGGGCACTGAAGCTTTCTTT. It is translated as CAIRGGTEAFF.